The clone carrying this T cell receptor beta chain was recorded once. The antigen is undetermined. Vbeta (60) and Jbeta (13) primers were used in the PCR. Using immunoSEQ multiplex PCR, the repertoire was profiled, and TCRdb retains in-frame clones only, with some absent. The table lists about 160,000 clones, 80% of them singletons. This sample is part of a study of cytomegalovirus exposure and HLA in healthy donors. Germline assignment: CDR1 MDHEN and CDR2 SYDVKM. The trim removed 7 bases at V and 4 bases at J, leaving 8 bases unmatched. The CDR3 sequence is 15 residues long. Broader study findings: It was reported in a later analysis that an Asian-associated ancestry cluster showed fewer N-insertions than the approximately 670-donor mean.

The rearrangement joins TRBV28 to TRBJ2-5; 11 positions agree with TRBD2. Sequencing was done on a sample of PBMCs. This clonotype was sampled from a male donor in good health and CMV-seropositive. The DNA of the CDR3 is TGTGCCAGCATCTCGACTAGCGGGAAGGGAGAGACCCAGTACTTC. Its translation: CASISTSGKGETQYF.